Below, one T cell receptor (beta chain) is given with its context. Its target is not known. Germline CDR1 SGHRS, CDR2 YFSETQ. The length of the CDR3 is 16 residues. Trimming at V came to 0 bases and at J to 1 base, leaving 4 bases not matched to a gene. This entry is derived from a study of response to subunit inactivated influenza vaccine. Study observations and caveats: Authors proposed each seasonal influenza vaccination draws in few new T cells.

TCRdb recomputed calls from the RT-PCR reads with MiXCR, one row per CDR3 protein. The sample consists of about 830,000 distinct CDR3 sequences, roughly 18% of them appearing once. This sample comprised PBMCs from blood, obtained about 5 days after vaccination. V is TRBV5-1 and J is TRBJ2-7; TRBD1 matches at 10 bases. The receptor was isolated from a middle-aged man who received an inactivated influenza vaccine. In nucleotides, the CDR3 is TGCGCCAGCAGCTTGGAGACAGGGGGCCTTTCCTACGAGCAGTACTTC. It yields the protein CASSLETGGLSYEQYF. Based on the CDR3 plus reference TRBV5-1 and TRBJ2-7, the full variable domain is KAGVTQTPRYLIKTRGQQVTLSCSPISGHRSVSWYQQTPGQGLQFLFEYFSETQRNKGNFPGRFSGRQFSNSRSEMNVSTLELGDSALYLCASSLETGGLSYEQYFGPGTRLTVT.